This entry lists 13 T cell receptor beta chains sequenced from one sample in a study of T cell changes during pregnancy in multiple sclerosis. TCRdb's copy holds only in-frame clones and misses some; the assay was immunoSEQ multiplex PCR. The sample includes over 85,000 clones, around nine tenths seen only once; the top ten take over 0.6%. The source was peripheral blood, collected in the second trimester of pregnancy. The receptors stem from a female donor in good health, enrolled as a control in a pregnancy study.

The genes are TRBV2 and TRBJ2-7; 7 bases fit TRBD1. The CDR3 loop spans 14 amino acids. Trimming cost V 4 bases and J 3 bases; bases outside gene matches: 6. Germline V gene data show CDR1 as SNHLY and CDR2 as FYNNEI. The CDR3 sequence: CASSGPRGIYEQYF. The CDR3 nucleotides read TGTGCCAGCAGTGGCCCCAGGGGGATCTACGAGCAGTACTTC.

The chain joins TRBV9 to TRBJ1-1, with 7 positions matching TRBD1. The CDR3 is 15 amino acids. With V trimmed by 2 bases and J by 1 base, 5 bases remained unmatched. Germline lookup yields CDR1 SGDLS and CDR2 YYNGEE. Here the CDR3 reads CASSVRTGQNTEAFF. CDR3 bases: TGTGCCAGCAGCGTCCGGACAGGCCAGAACACTGAAGCTTTCTTT.

The chain couples TRBV15 to TRBJ2-3; D uncertain. CDR3 length equals 15 residues. Germline CDR1 is LNHNV and CDR2 is YYDKDF (reference sequence). Trimming removed 0 bases from V and 0 bases from J, with 7 bases in between. The CDR3 reads CATSRDPVSTDTQYF. In nucleotides, the CDR3 is TGTGCCACCAGCAGAGATCCAGTTAGCACAGATACGCAGTATTTT.

The chain employs TRBV19 and TRBJ2-7, with no clear D. Germline CDR1 LNHDA, CDR2 SQIVND (reference sequence). Trimming cost V 3 bases and J 8 bases, with 8 bases left between them. This CDR3 is 11 amino acids long. The CDR3 DNA reads as TGTGCCAGTAGTATCGGTGATCAGCAGTACTTC. This translates into CASSIGDQQYF.

The chain joins TRBV18 to TRBJ2-2, with a tentative D call TRBD2 (5 bases). V gave up 3 bases and J gave up 5 bases, with 16 bases separating them. The CDR3 covers 16 residues. Germline loops: CDR1 KGHSH, CDR2 LQKENI. The chain's CDR3 is CASSPPGVRGTGELFF. The CDR3 nucleotides are TGTGCCAGCTCACCTCCCGGGGTTCGAGGGACCGGGGAGCTGTTTTTT. Using reference TRBV18 and TRBJ2-2 for the parts outside the CDR3, the full variable domain is NAGVMQNPRHLVRRRGQEARLRCSPMKGHSHVYWYRQLPEEGLKFMVYLQKENIIDESGMPKERFSAEFPKEGPSILRIQQVVRGDSAAYFCASSPPGVRGTGELFFGEGSRLTVL.

The chain links TRBV5-5 to TRBJ2-1; 8 nucleotides match TRBD2. The V gene end was trimmed by 0 bases and the J gene end by 3 bases; junction bases not matched to a gene: 5. Germline loops: CDR1 SGHKS, CDR2 YYEKEE (reference sequence). This CDR3 has 16 amino acids. For the CDR3, the DNA is TGTGCCAGCAGCTTGGTATCCGGGGGGGGCTACAATGAGCAGTTCTTC. This translates into CASSLVSGGGYNEQFF.

The chain uses TRBV2 and TRBJ1-5; D may be TRBD1 (6 bases). This CDR3 region has 15 residues. Trimming removed 6 bases from V and 0 bases from J, with 12 bases in between. Germline V CDR1 and CDR2: SNHLY, FYNNEI. The CDR3 protein is CASRVNRASNQPQHF. CDR3 DNA: TGTGCCAGCAGAGTTAACAGGGCTAGCAATCAGCCCCAGCATTTT.

This clone was detected only a few times. The chain combines TRBV19 with TRBJ1-2; 7 positions match TRBD1. In germline, CDR1 is LNHDA, CDR2 SQIVND (reference sequence). V lost 8 bases and J lost 4; bases outside the gene matches: 4. The CDR3 covers 12 residues. As DNA, the CDR3 is TGTGCCAGTCTACAGGGGACCTATGGCTACACCTTC. Amino acids: CASLQGTYGYTF.

This clone appeared a single time. The chain recombines TRBV27 with TRBJ2-3; 7 bases are shared with TRBD2. This CDR3 has 19 amino acids. Trimming cost V 0 bases and J 2 bases; bases outside gene matches: 14. Germline CDR1 reads MNHEY; CDR2 reads SMNVEV (reference sequence). CDR3 sequence (DNA): TGTGCCAGCAGTTTATCCCGTCCAGCGGGGACGCCGCTCACAGATACGCAGTATTTT. This codes for CASSLSRPAGTPLTDTQYF.

The chain employs TRBV6-5 and TRBJ1-1, with 7 bases matching TRBD1. In germline, CDR1 is MNHEY, CDR2 SVGAGI. With 6 bases clipped from V and 5 bases from J, the junction kept 12 bases outside the gene matches. The CDR3 loop spans 15 amino acids. The CDR3 bases are TGTGCCAGCAGCGACTCGTCGACAGGGCATACTGAAGCTTTCTTT. Translation: CASSDSSTGHTEAFF.

The rearrangement links TRBV20-1 to TRBJ2-2; no reliable D call. This CDR3 has 11 amino acids. The germline CDR1 and CDR2 sequences are DFQATT and SNEGSKA (reference sequence). V was pared by 0 bases and J by 7 bases, with 3 bases between. The CDR3 loop reads CSARDIGELFF. The CDR3 DNA follows: TGCAGTGCTAGAGATATCGGGGAGCTGTTTTTT.

This chain uses TRBV2 with TRBJ2-3, with D maybe TRBD2 (6 bases). From germline, CDR1 is SNHLY and CDR2 FYNNEI. CDR3 length: 14 residues. V gave up 10 bases and J gave up 0 bases, with 14 bases separating them. CDR3 loop: CATSLAYSTDTQYF. CDR3 sequence (DNA): TGTGCCACCTCTCTAGCGTACAGCACAGATACGCAGTATTTT.

This rearrangement joins TRBV7-2 to TRBJ1-6; maybe TRBD1 (6 bases). This CDR3 spans 15 amino acids. V dropped 0 bases and J dropped 6 bases, with 9 bases sitting between them. The germline CDR1 and CDR2 sequences are SGHTA and FQGNSA. CDR3 nucleotides: TGTGCCAGCAGCTTAGCGAGGACAGCTAATTCACCCCTCCACTTT. This translates into CASSLARTANSPLHF.